A single sample is the source of the 2 T cell receptor beta chains below, sequenced in a study of blood T cell repertoires in COVID-19. Assay: immunoSEQ multiplex PCR; the TCRdb copy retains only in-frame clones and omits some. The sample has 360,000 or so clones; roughly 90% are singletons. The sample comprised PBMCs or T cells enriched from blood (not recorded which). Receptors were obtained from a young woman who had recovered from COVID-19.

The J gene is TRBJ2-5, the V gene TRBV28, with D unresolved. The V gene lost 5 bases and the J gene lost 4 bases, with 11 bases spanning the gap. Germline V gene sequence: CDR1 MDHEN, CDR2 SYDVKM. The CDR3 is 13 amino acids. The CDR3 reads CASSLVNLETQYF. CDR3 nucleotides: TGTGCCAGCAGTCTAGTGAATTTAGAGACCCAGTACTTC. Combining the CDR3 with reference TRBV28 and TRBJ2-5 gives the whole variable domain DVKVTQSSRYLVKRTGEKVFLECVQDMDHENMFWYRQDPGLGLRLIYFSYDVKMKEKGDIPEGYSVSREKKERFSLILESASTNQTSMYLCASSLVNLETQYFGPGTRLLVL.

The chain employs TRBV2 and TRBJ1-1; 10 bases align to TRBD1. The V gene's germline CDR1 is SNHLY and CDR2 FYNNEI. J gave up 10 bases and V 10 bases, and 12 bases lay outside the gene matches. This CDR3 contains 13 residues. In DNA form, the CDR3 reads TGTGCCACCAAAGGAGGACAGGGGGAAGGAGCTTTCTTT. Its translation: CATKGGQGEGAFF.